Below, 24 T cell receptor beta chains from the same sample are listed, as sequenced in a study of cytomegalovirus exposure and HLA in healthy donors. This table comes from immunoSEQ multiplex PCR, and its TCRdb copy is limited to in-frame clones, with some not included. The sample has 150,000 to 200,000 clones, around four fifths seen once. Material: PBMCs. These receptors were obtained from a man aged 30-40 years in good health and CMV-seropositive.

The genes are TRBV19 and TRBJ1-1; 8 nucleotides agree with TRBD1. The CDR3 is 15 residues long. The V and J ends lost 7 bases and 3 bases, in that order; junction bases with no gene match: 10. Looked up from germline, CDR1 is LNHDA and CDR2 is SQIVND (reference sequence). Here the CDR3 reads CASIARVDRDTEAFF. CDR3 in DNA: TGTGCCAGTATAGCCCGCGTGGACAGGGACACTGAAGCTTTCTTT.

This clone was observed a handful of times. This sequence joins TRBV19 and TRBJ2-7, with 10 bases fitting TRBD1. Germline V CDR1 and CDR2: LNHDA, SQIVND (reference sequence). Trimming removed 8 bases from V and 3 bases from J; junction bases left unmatched: 4. The CDR3 is made up of 13 amino acids. DNA for the CDR3: TGTGCCAGTGCTGACAGGGGGCGCTACGAGCAGTACTTC. It specifies CASADRGRYEQYF. Together with reference TRBV19 and TRBJ2-7, the CDR3 gives the full variable domain: DGGITQSPKYLFRKEGQNVTLSCEQNLNHDAMYWYRQDPGQGLRLIYYSQIVNDFQKGDIAEGYSVSREKKESFPLTVTSAQKNPTAFYLCASADRGRYEQYFGPGTRLTVT.

This chain joins TRBV2 and TRBJ1-1; a possible D gene is TRBD1 (5 bases). CDR1 and CDR2 (germline): SNHLY, FYNNEI. This CDR3 is 11 amino acids long. V was cut by 5 bases and J by 7 bases, with 8 bases left in between. The CDR3 bases are TGTGCCAGCAGTTACGACAGTGAAGCTTTCTTT. This encodes CASSYDSEAFF.

The chain uses TRBV5-1 and TRBJ1-1; TRBD1 matches 9 bases. Germline CDR1 is SGHRS and CDR2 is YFSETQ. J lost 2 bases, V lost 4 bases, and 6 bases had no gene match. The CDR3 sequence is 15 residues long. The DNA of the CDR3 is TGCGCCAGCAGCGGACGGACAGGGGATAACACTGAAGCTTTCTTT. Translating it yields CASSGRTGDNTEAFF.

The V call is TRBV19, the J call TRBJ1-3; D remains unclear. This CDR3 comprises 13 residues. The ends were cut back, 9 bases at V and 0 bases at J, with 9 bases in the middle. Germline V gene lookup returns CDR1 LNHDA and CDR2 SQIVND (reference sequence). This chain's CDR3 is CASRRGSGNTIYF. The CDR3 DNA follows: TGTGCCAGCAGACGGGGCTCTGGAAACACCATATATTTT.

This rearrangement joins TRBV9 to TRBJ2-7; TRBD2 agrees at 10 bases. CDR1 and CDR2 from the germline V gene are SGDLS and YYNGEE. Trimming cost V 4 bases and J 5 bases; bases outside gene matches: 3. The CDR3 is made up of 13 amino acids. CDR3 bases: TGTGCCAGCAGCTTAGCGGGGGGCGACGAGCAGTACTTC. This codes for CASSLAGGDEQYF.

The rearrangement links TRBV6-5 to TRBJ2-7; tentative D call: TRBD1 (5 bases). The V gene's germline CDR1 is MNHEY and CDR2 SVGAGI. This CDR3 is 13 amino acids long. V gave up 8 bases and J gave up 5 bases, with 16 bases separating them. The CDR3 DNA follows: TGTGCCAGCGGCGGCAGGGTAATCAACGAGCAGTACTTC. Translating gives CASGGRVINEQYF.

In this sample, this clone turned up once. The chain recombines TRBV5-1 with TRBJ2-1; 9 bases agree with TRBD1. V shed 2 bases and J 4 bases; nucleotides not matched to a gene: 7. The CDR3 is made up of 16 amino acids. The V gene's germline CDR1 is SGHRS and CDR2 YFSETQ. The CDR3 sequence: CASSLDPGQGYNEQFF. The DNA for the CDR3 is TGCGCCAGCAGCTTAGATCCGGGACAGGGATACAATGAGCAGTTCTTC.

This chain links TRBV6-1 with TRBJ2-7, with unresolved D. Germline values: CDR1 MNHNS, CDR2 SASEGT. V lost 1 base and J 11 bases, leaving 9 bases between the germline ends. CDR3 size: 11 residues. CDR3 residues: CASSEGPEKYF. For the CDR3, the DNA is TGTGCCAGCAGTGAAGGACCGGAGAAGTACTTC.

This clone was detected a few times. The rearrangement uses TRBV2 and TRBJ1-2; 8 nucleotides line up with TRBD1. V lost 3 bases and J lost 8; bases outside the gene matches: 8. There are 14 residues in the CDR3. Per germline, CDR1 SNHLY and CDR2 FYNNEI. Written as DNA, the CDR3 is TGTGCCAGCAGTGATCCCCGGACAGGGAGAGGCTACACCTTC. Its translation is CASSDPRTGRGYTF. Together with reference TRBV2 and TRBJ1-2, the CDR3 gives the full variable domain: EPEVTQTPSHQVTQMGQEVILRCVPISNHLYFYWYRQILGQKVEFLVSFYNNEISEKSEIFDDQFSVERPDGSNFTLKIRSTKLEDSAMYFCASSDPRTGRGYTFGSGTRLTVV.

The chain is built from TRBV29-1 and TRBJ2-7; a possible D gene is TRBD2 (6 bases). Trimming took 3 bases from V and 1 from J, leaving 13 bases between them. The CDR3 is 14 residues long. The V gene's germline CDR1 is SQVTM and CDR2 ANQGSEA. The CDR3 DNA sequence: TGCAGCGTTGACTCGGGGGAAGGGTCCTACGAGCAGTACTTC. It specifies CSVDSGEGSYEQYF.

This clone appeared a few times. This chain connects TRBV7-2 to TRBJ1-2; D might be TRBD1 (5 bases). The CDR3 loop spans 14 amino acids. The V end lost 7 bases, the J end lost 6 bases, and 18 bases lay between the germline ends. CDR1 is SGHTA and CDR2 is FQGNSA in the germline V gene. This chain's CDR3 is CASTYTGSLDGYTF. The CDR3 nucleotides are TGTGCCAGCACCTATACAGGTTCCTTAGATGGCTACACCTTC.

V gene TRBV6-5 combines with J gene TRBJ2-7; possibly TRBD2 for D (6 bases). V was shortened by 0 bases and J by 3 bases, with 15 bases between the two germline ends. CDR3 length: 16 residues. Germline CDR1 is MNHEY and CDR2 is SVGAGI. The CDR3 protein is CASSYSIVGLHYEQYF. The CDR3 DNA reads as TGTGCCAGCAGTTACTCGATAGTGGGACTCCACTACGAGCAGTACTTC.

The chain joins TRBV7-6 to TRBJ2-7, with D perhaps matching TRBD1 (6 bases). The CDR3 is made up of 15 amino acids. V was pared by 2 bases and J by 2 bases, with 13 bases between. From germline, CDR1 is SGHVS and CDR2 FNYEAQ. The CDR3 nucleotides are TGTGCCAGCAGCTTAAGGACAGCCTCAACCTACGAGCAGTACTTC. Translation gives CASSLRTASTYEQYF.

The J gene is TRBJ2-1, the V gene TRBV11-2; 11 bases fit TRBD2. The ends lost 5 bases at V and 3 bases at J; junction bases unmatched: 9. The CDR3 extends over 17 amino acids. The germline gives CDR1 SGHAT, CDR2 FQNNGV. CDR3 residues: CASSPRLAGRNYNEQFF. In DNA form, the CDR3 reads TGTGCCAGCAGCCCGAGACTAGCGGGGCGTAACTACAATGAGCAGTTCTTC.

The rearrangement links TRBV15 to TRBJ2-1, with D perhaps matching TRBD2 (6 bases). Looked up from germline, CDR1 is LNHNV and CDR2 is YYDKDF (reference sequence). The CDR3 covers 16 residues. Trimming left V 3 bases short and J 3 bases short, with 15 bases between. The CDR3 sequence: CATSRAGGNYYNEQFF. CDR3 nucleotides: TGTGCCACCAGCAGGGCCGGGGGAAACTACTACAATGAGCAGTTCTTC.

The J gene is TRBJ1-1, the V gene TRBV10-3; 7 nucleotides align to TRBD1. J gave up 3 bases and V 3 bases, and 7 bases lay outside the gene matches. Germline V gene data show CDR1 as ENHRY and CDR2 as SYGVKD. This CDR3 contains 15 residues. The CDR3 is CAISDPPQGDTEAFF. In DNA form, the CDR3 reads TGTGCCATCAGTGATCCGCCCCAGGGGGACACTGAAGCTTTCTTT.

This chain joins TRBV7-2 and TRBJ2-3, with TRBD2 matching over 11 bases. V dropped 0 bases and J dropped 3; count of bases not matched to a gene: 17. The CDR3 is 21 amino acids. Germline V gene lookup returns CDR1 SGHTA and CDR2 FQGNSA. In DNA, the CDR3 is TGTGCCAGCAGCTTAGCTAGACTAGCGGGGCCAAGAAGGTATAGTACAGATACGCAGTATTTT. Protein product: CASSLARLAGPRRYSTDTQYF.

The chain carries TRBV2 and TRBJ1-2, with a possible D match to TRBD1 (5 bases). Trimming removed 7 bases from V and 7 bases from J, with 28 bases in between. The CDR3 extends over 17 amino acids. Germline V lookup: CDR1 SNHLY, CDR2 FYNNEI. CDR3 sequence: CASNEGFVKGAGTGYTF. The CDR3 DNA follows: TGTGCCAGCAATGAGGGGTTTGTTAAAGGGGCGGGAACTGGCTACACCTTC.

V gene TRBV7-2 combines with J gene TRBJ2-7; 8 bases fit TRBD2. This CDR3 has 15 amino acids. The germline V gene encodes CDR1 SGHTA and CDR2 FQGNSA. V shed 1 base, J shed 2 bases, and the junction held 4 bases outside the gene matches. Written as DNA, the CDR3 is TGTGCCAGCAGCTTAGGTGTCGGGGGGGCCTACGAGCAGTACTTC. It is translated as CASSLGVGGAYEQYF.

The chain employs TRBV7-6 and TRBJ1-5, with D possibly TRBD1 on 6 matching bases. Germline lookup yields CDR1 SGHVS and CDR2 FNYEAQ. CDR3 length: 15 amino acids. The V and J ends lost 1 base and 4 bases respectively, with 11 bases between them. The CDR3 reads CASSLGGTTNQPQHF. CDR3 sequence (DNA): TGTGCCAGCAGCTTAGGGGGGACAACGAATCAGCCCCAGCATTTT. The full variable domain, with the rest looked up from reference TRBV7-6 and TRBJ1-5, is GAGVSQSPRYKVTKRGQDVALRCDPISGHVSLYWYRQALGQGPEFLTYFNYEAQQDKSGLPNDRFSAERPEGSISTLTIQRTEQRDSAMYRCASSLGGTTNQPQHFGDGTRLSIL.

This chain uses TRBV5-1 with TRBJ2-1, with 8 nucleotides matching TRBD2. CDR1 is SGHRS, CDR2 YFSETQ, per germline. The ends lost 1 base at V and 8 bases at J; junction bases unmatched: 8. The CDR3 is made up of 15 amino acids. Written as DNA, the CDR3 is TGCGCCAGCAGCTTGCGGGCTAGCGGGTTGTATGAGCAGTTCTTC. This encodes CASSLRASGLYEQFF.

The V call is TRBV19, the J call TRBJ2-2; 12 bases match TRBD2. The V gene end was trimmed by 3 bases and the J gene end by 8 bases; junction bases not matched to a gene: 1. Germline-derived CDR1 and CDR2 are LNHDA and SQIVND (reference sequence). The length of the CDR3 is 14 residues. The DNA for the CDR3 is TGTGCCAGTAGTATGACTAGCGGGGGTGGGGAGCTGTTTTTT. This sequence encodes CASSMTSGGGELFF.

The rearrangement joins TRBV5-6 to TRBJ2-5; 9 nucleotides line up with TRBD2. CDR3 size: 16 residues. V lost 0 bases to trimming and J lost 5 bases; unmatched junction nucleotides: 8. Germline assignment: CDR1 SGHDT and CDR2 YYEEEE. In nucleotides, the CDR3 is TGTGCCAGCAGCTTGGTTCGCGGGGGGGCCCAGGAGACCCAGTACTTC. This codes for CASSLVRGGAQETQYF.